This T cell receptor (beta chain) was sequenced for a study of blood T cell repertoires in COVID-19. Study in general: COVID-19 samples from acute and convalescent phases originated in the United States, Italy and Spain. PBMCs, B-cell-depleted T cells, or T cells provided the cDNA or gDNA that made up the material.

Original processing notes: Amplification with reference gene primers provided the estimates of nucleated cell counts. Sequencing used immunoSEQ multiplex PCR; TCRdb keeps in-frame clones, though not all of them. V, J and clone size are taken as reported in that table, and D and trimming were inferred from the DNA itself. In the table there are 200,000 to 250,000 clones, approximately 80% of which are singletons. Germline V gene sequence: CDR1 LNHDA, CDR2 SQIVND (reference sequence). The CDR3 consists of 13 residues. V was cut by 4 bases and J by 4 bases, with 10 bases left in between. Only a few counts were recorded for this clone.

Sample: peripheral blood. The clonotype originates from a woman aged 40 to 50 with active or convalescent COVID-19. The chain recombines TRBV19 with TRBJ1-1, with a weak D call TRBD1 (6 bases). The CDR3 DNA sequence: TGTGCCAGTAGTACGAGGGGGAGCACTGAAGCTTTCTTT. Its protein product is CASSTRGSTEAFF.